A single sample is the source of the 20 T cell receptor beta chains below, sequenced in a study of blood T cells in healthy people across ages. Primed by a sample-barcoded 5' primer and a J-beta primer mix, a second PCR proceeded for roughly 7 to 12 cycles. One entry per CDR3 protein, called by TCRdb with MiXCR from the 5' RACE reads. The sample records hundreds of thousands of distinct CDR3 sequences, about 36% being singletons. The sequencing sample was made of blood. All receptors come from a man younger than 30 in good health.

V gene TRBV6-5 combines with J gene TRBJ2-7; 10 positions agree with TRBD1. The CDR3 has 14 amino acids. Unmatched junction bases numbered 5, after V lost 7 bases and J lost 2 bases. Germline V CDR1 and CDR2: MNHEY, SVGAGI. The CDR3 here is CASTLGTGAYEQYF. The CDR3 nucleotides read TGTGCCAGCACCCTGGGGACAGGGGCCTACGAGCAGTACTTC.

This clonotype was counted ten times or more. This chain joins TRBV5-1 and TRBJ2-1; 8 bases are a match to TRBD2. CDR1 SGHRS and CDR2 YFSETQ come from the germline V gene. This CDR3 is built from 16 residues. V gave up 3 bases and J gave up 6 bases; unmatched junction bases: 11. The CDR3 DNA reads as TGCGCCAGCAGCTCCCCTGACGGGGGGGCGAGCAATGAGCAGTTCTTC. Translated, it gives CASSSPDGGASNEQFF.

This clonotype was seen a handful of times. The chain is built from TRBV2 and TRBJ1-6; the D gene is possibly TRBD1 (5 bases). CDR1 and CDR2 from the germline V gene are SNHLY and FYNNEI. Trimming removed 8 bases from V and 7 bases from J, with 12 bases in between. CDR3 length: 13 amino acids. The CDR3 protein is CASYRDRNSPLHF. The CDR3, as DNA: TGTGCCAGCTACCGGGACCGGAATTCACCCCTCCACTTT.

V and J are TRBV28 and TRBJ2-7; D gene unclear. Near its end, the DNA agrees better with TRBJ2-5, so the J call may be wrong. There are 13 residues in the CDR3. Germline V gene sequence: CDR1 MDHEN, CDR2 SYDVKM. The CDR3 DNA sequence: TGTGCCAGCAGCCAAAGTGGTGGAGTGACCCAGTACTTC. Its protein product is CASSQSGGVTQYF.

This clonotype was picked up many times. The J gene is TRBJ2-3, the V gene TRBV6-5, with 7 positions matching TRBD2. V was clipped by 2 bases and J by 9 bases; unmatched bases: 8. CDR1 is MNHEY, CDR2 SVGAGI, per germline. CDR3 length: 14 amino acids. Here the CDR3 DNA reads TGTGCCAGCAGTTACAAGGCGGGAGATGAGACGCAGTATTTT. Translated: CASSYKAGDETQYF.

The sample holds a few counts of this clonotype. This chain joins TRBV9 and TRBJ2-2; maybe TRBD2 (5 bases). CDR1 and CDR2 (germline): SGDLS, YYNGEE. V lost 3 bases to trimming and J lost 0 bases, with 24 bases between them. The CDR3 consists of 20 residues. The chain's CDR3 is CASSAHEGRPVPSNTGELFF. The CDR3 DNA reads TGTGCCAGCAGCGCCCACGAGGGCAGACCTGTTCCTTCGAACACCGGGGAGCTGTTTTTT.

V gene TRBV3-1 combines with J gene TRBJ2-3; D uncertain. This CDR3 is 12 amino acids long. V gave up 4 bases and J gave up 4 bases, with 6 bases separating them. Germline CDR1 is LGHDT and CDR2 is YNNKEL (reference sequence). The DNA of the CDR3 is TGTGCCAGCAGCCGATCCCCAGATACGCAGTATTTT. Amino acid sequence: CASSRSPDTQYF.

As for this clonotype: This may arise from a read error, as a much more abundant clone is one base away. The CDR3 reads CSVESSRNFQYF. CDR3 nucleotide sequence: TGCAGCGTTGAGAGCAGTAGAAACTTTCAGTACTTC. This chain uses TRBV29-1 with TRBJ2-4; D is ambiguous. CDR1 is SQVTM and CDR2 is ANQGSEA in the germline V gene. The CDR3 has 12 amino acids.

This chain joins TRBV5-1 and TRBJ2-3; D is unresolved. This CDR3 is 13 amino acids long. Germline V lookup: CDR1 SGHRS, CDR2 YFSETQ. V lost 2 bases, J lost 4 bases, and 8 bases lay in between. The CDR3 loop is CASSFPESDTQYF. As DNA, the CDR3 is TGCGCCAGCAGCTTCCCAGAGTCAGATACGCAGTATTTT.

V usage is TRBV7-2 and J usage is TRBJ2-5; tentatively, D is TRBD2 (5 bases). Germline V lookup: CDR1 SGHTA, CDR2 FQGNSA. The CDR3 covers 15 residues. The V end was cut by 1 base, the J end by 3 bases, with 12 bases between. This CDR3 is CASSLVASREETQYF. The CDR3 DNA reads TGTGCCAGCAGCTTAGTAGCGTCTAGGGAAGAGACCCAGTACTTC.

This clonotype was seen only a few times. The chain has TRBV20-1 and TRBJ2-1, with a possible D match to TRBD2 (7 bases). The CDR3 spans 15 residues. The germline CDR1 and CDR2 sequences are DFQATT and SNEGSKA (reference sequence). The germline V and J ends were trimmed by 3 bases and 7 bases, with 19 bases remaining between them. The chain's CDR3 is CSASWGRGGLNEQFF. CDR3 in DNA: TGCAGTGCTAGTTGGGGAAGGGGGGGGCTAAATGAGCAGTTCTTC.

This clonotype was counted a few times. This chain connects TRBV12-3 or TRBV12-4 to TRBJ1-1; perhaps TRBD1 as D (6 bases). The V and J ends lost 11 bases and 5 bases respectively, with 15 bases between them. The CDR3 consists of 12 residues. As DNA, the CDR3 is TGTGCCGGTGGGACATTGGGAACTGAAGCTTTCTTT. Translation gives CAGGTLGTEAFF.

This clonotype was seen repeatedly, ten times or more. The CDR3 nucleotides are TGTGCCAGCAGCTTAGCACCTCTTTCGGTGGATGAGCAGTTCTTC. Translated: CASSLAPLSVDEQFF. The V gene is TRBV7-2, the J gene TRBJ2-1; D is ambiguous. Trimming removed 0 bases from V and 8 bases from J, with 14 bases in between. This CDR3 contains 15 residues. Germline V gene lookup returns CDR1 SGHTA and CDR2 FQGNSA.

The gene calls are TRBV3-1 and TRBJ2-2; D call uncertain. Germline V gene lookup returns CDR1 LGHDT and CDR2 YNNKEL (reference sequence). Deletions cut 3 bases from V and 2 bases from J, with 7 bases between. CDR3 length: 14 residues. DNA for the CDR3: TGTGCCAGCAGCCAGACAACTAACACCGGGGAGCTGTTTTTT. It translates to CASSQTTNTGELFF. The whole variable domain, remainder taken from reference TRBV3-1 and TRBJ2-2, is DTAVSQTPKYLVTQMGNDKSIKCEQNLGHDTMYWYKQDSKKFLKIMFSYNNKELIINETVPNRFSPKSPDKAHLNLHINSLELGDSAVYFCASSQTTNTGELFFGEGSRLTVL.

For the CDR3, the DNA is TGTGCCAGCAGCCCCGGTCTGGGTCAGGATCCCCAGCATTTT. Encoded protein: CASSPGLGQDPQHF. The gene calls are TRBV7-9 and TRBJ1-5; D is uncertain. There are 14 residues in the CDR3. V lost 5 bases, J lost 10 bases, and 18 bases lay in between. Germline V gene lookup returns CDR1 SEHNR and CDR2 FQNEAQ (reference sequence).

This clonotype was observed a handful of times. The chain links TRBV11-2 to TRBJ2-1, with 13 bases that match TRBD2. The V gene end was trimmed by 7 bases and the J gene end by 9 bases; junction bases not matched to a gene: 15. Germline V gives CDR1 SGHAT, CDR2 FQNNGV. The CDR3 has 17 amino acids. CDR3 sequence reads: CASTPGLAGVGLSEQFF. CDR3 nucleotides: TGTGCCAGCACCCCTGGACTAGCGGGGGTTGGTTTGAGTGAGCAGTTCTTC.

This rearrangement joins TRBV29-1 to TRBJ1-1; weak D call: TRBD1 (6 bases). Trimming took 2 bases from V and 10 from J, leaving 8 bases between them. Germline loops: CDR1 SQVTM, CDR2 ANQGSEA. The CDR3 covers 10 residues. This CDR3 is CSVERGRAFF. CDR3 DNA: TGCAGCGTTGAAAGGGGGAGAGCTTTCTTT.

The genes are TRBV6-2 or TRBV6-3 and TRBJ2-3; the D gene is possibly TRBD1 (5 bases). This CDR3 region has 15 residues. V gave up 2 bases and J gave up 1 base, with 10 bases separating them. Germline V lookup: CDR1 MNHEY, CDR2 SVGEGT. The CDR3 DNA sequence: TGTGCCAGCAGTTACCCGGCAGGGCGCACAGATACGCAGTATTTT. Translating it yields CASSYPAGRTDTQYF.

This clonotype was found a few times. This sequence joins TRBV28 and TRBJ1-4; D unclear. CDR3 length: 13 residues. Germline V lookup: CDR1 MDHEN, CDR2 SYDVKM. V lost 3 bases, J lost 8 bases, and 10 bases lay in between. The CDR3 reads CASSFGVREKLFF. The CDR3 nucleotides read TGTGCCAGCAGTTTCGGGGTACGGGAAAAACTGTTTTTT.

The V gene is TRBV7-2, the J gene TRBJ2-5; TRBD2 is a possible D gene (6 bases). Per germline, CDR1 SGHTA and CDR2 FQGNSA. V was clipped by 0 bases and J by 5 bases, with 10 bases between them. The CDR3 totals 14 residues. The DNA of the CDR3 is TGTGCCAGCAGCTTAGCGCGGGATGGGGAGACCCAGTACTTC. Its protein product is CASSLARDGETQYF. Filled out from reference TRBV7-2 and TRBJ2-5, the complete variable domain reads GAGVSQSPSNKVTEKGKDVELRCDPISGHTALYWYRQSLGQGLEFLIYFQGNSAPDKSGLPSDRFSAERTGGSVSTLTIQRTQQEDSAVYLCASSLARDGETQYFGPGTRLLVL.